This passage covers 8 T cell receptor beta chains from one sample sequenced in a study of early T cells in non-severe SARS-CoV-2 infection. In TCRdb, the 5' RACE reads were re-called with MiXCR into one record per CDR3 protein. The sample yields around 56,000 distinct CDR3 sequences, about 7.6% seen once. The sequencing here drew on whole blood, taken at baseline. Source of these receptors: an adult who was a healthcare worker with PCR-confirmed SARS-CoV-2 infection or an uninfected control (not recorded which).

Ten or more counts support this clonotype. The chain joins TRBV18 to TRBJ2-4; 7 positions agree with TRBD2. Per the germline V gene, CDR1 is KGHSH and CDR2 is LQKENI. The CDR3 runs to 17 residues. With 6 bases clipped from V and 0 bases from J, the junction kept 11 bases outside the gene matches. The CDR3: CASSLKVVAGAKNIQYF. CDR3 DNA: TGTGCCAGCTCCCTAAAGGTTGTAGCGGGAGCCAAAAACATTCAGTACTTC.

This clonotype was seen many times. This chain connects TRBV4-2 to TRBJ2-7, with 7 bases fitting TRBD1. The junction had 3 bases not matched to a gene; V was cut back by 0 bases and J by 1 base. The germline gives CDR1 LGHNA, CDR2 YNFKEQ. The CDR3 contains 15 residues. CDR3 residues: CASSQETGLSYEQYF. In nucleotides, the CDR3 is TGTGCCAGCAGCCAAGAGACAGGGCTTTCCTACGAGCAGTACTTC.

This clonotype was seen many times. The chain links TRBV6-1 to TRBJ1-6, with D perhaps matching TRBD1 (5 bases). The CDR3 spans 14 residues. CDR1 MNHNS and CDR2 SASEGT come from the germline V gene. The CDR3 nucleotides read TGTGCTGGGACGGACGGCCTTGGGAATTCACCCCTCCACTTT. It encodes CAGTDGLGNSPLHF.

The chain links TRBV27 to TRBJ2-3, with 14 bases fitting TRBD2. Germline CDR1 reads MNHEY; CDR2 reads SMNVEV (reference sequence). This CDR3 is built from 18 residues. V was pared by 7 bases and J by 0 bases, with 9 bases of the junction left unmatched. DNA for the CDR3: TGTGCCAGCAAGTTTCTGGGACTAGCGGGAGATAGCACAGATACGCAGTATTTT. The encoded protein is CASKFLGLAGDSTDTQYF.

This clonotype was counted at least ten times. The chain carries TRBV30 and TRBJ2-1; D not resolved. V was pared by 2 bases and J by 9 bases, with 14 bases between. The germline V gene encodes CDR1 GTSNPN and CDR2 SVGIG (reference sequence). The CDR3 totals 13 residues. The CDR3 sequence: CAWSRALSGEQFF. The CDR3, as DNA: TGTGCCTGGAGTCGCGCCCTAAGTGGTGAGCAGTTCTTC.

This clonotype was recorded many times. The J gene is TRBJ1-2, the V gene TRBV7-2; D not resolved. This CDR3 is built from 15 residues. With 1 base removed from V and 4 bases from J, the gap between germline ends came to 13 bases. Germline CDR1 reads SGHTA; CDR2 reads FQGNSA. The CDR3 loop is CASSLGGGGSYGYTF. CDR3 sequence (DNA): TGTGCCAGCAGCTTAGGGGGAGGAGGAAGCTATGGCTACACCTTC.

The rearrangement uses TRBV5-1 and TRBJ2-2, with 7 bases that match TRBD1. This CDR3 spans 16 amino acids. J gave up 3 bases and V 4 bases, and 9 bases lay outside the gene matches. The germline V gene encodes CDR1 SGHRS and CDR2 YFSETQ. This CDR3 reads CASSPLGTAYTGELFF. The DNA for the CDR3 is TGCGCCAGCAGCCCTCTCGGGACAGCCTACACCGGGGAGCTGTTTTTT.

This clonotype was seen repeatedly, ten times or more. The chain uses TRBV20-1 and TRBJ2-3; 10 bases map to TRBD2. V was clipped by 0 bases and J by 6 bases; unmatched bases: 6. CDR3 length equals 15 residues. Germline V CDR1 and CDR2: DFQATT, SNEGSKA (reference sequence). The CDR3 DNA sequence: TGCAGTGCTAGAGATCCTAGCGGGAGTGGGGATACGCAGTATTTT. Its protein product is CSARDPSGSGDTQYF.